This TCR beta chain was obtained from a study of T cell responses to AZD1222 COVID-19 vaccine. Germline CDR1 and CDR2: MNHEY and SMNVEV (reference sequence). Trimming removed 1 base at V and 4 bases at J, with 11 bases between. There are 14 residues in the CDR3. This table comes from immunoSEQ multiplex PCR, and its TCRdb copy is limited to in-frame clones, with some not included. The sample shows roughly 110,000 clones, 90% of them seen only once. Points from the study as a whole: Vaccine-associated CD4 TCRs spanned spike, dominant at 160-218 and 743-854. Within unmutated variant regions lay the reported targets of nearly half of spike-specific TCRs. Spike-specific TCR breadth rose after two AZD1222 doses, and depth rose as well.

Turning to this clone: Its antigen is unknown.

Sequenced here: peripheral blood, sampled on day 0 of AZD1222 vaccination. The receptor was isolated from an adult in good health. The V call is TRBV27, the J call TRBJ2-7; the D call may be TRBD1 or TRBD2 (6 bases each). The CDR3 protein is CASSLLGGAYEQYF. The CDR3 bases are TGTGCCAGCAGTTTATTGGGGGGCGCTTACGAGCAGTACTTC.